This passage covers 17 T cell receptor beta chains from one sample sequenced in a study of shared clonotypes between healthy human individuals. The assay was immunoSEQ multiplex PCR, and TCRdb's table has in-frame clones only and misses some. The data contain roughly 2.2 million clones, 80% to 95% of them singletons. Sequencing was carried out using naive CD4+ T cells from PBMCs. The subset here: CD45RA+ positively selected. Receptors originate from a man aged 18-30 years in good health. Some clones in this sample may be carry-over from other donors' samples.

About this clone: The sample has other DNA sequences that encode this CDR3 too. The V gene is TRBV9, the J gene TRBJ2-7, with no clear D. Per germline, CDR1 SGDLS and CDR2 YYNGEE. Between the trimmed V and J ends, which lost 0 bases and 2 bases, there was a span of 6 bases. The CDR3 has 13 residues. DNA for the CDR3: TGTGCCAGCAGCGTAGACGGCACCTACGAGCAGTACTTC. It specifies CASSVDGTYEQYF.

The chain recombines TRBV5-1 with TRBJ2-1, with D tentatively TRBD2 (6 bases). This CDR3 has 15 residues. CDR1 is SGHRS and CDR2 is YFSETQ in the germline V gene. V lost 0 bases, J lost 7 bases, and 14 bases lay in between. CDR3 sequence (DNA): TGCGCCAGCAGCTTGGTGAATGCGGGGTATAATGAGCAGTTCTTC. Translated, it gives CASSLVNAGYNEQFF.

The gene calls are TRBV4-1 and TRBJ2-3; D may be TRBD2 (5 bases). The germline V gene encodes CDR1 MGHRA and CDR2 YSYEKL. This CDR3 contains 15 residues. Trimming took 1 base from V and 5 from J, leaving 13 bases between them. The CDR3 DNA reads as TGCGCCAGCAGCCAAGGGGAGATATTGGGAGATACGCAGTATTTT. It specifies CASSQGEILGDTQYF.

J is TRBJ1-5 and V is TRBV28; TRBD1 might be the D (5 bases). CDR3 length equals 14 residues. Per the germline V gene, CDR1 is MDHEN and CDR2 is SYDVKM. Trimming cost V 5 bases and J 7 bases, with 15 bases left between them. The CDR3 loop is CASSVGGGLQPQHF. As DNA, the CDR3 is TGTGCCAGCAGTGTCGGGGGAGGGCTACAGCCCCAGCATTTT.

The CDR3 spells CSAQRGSQHF. The CDR3 DNA reads TGCAGTGCCCAACGGGGGTCCCAGCATTTT. The chain uses TRBV20-1 and TRBJ1-5, with D tentatively TRBD1 (5 bases). V was pared by 6 bases and J by 11 bases, with 11 bases between. The CDR3 is 10 amino acids. Germline CDR1 is DFQATT and CDR2 is SNEGSKA (reference sequence).

This chain uses TRBV10-3 with TRBJ1-1; perhaps TRBD1 as D (5 bases). The CDR3 consists of 13 residues. CDR1 is ENHRY and CDR2 is SYGVKD in the germline V gene. V lost 8 bases and J lost 3, with 13 bases in between. The chain's CDR3 is CAIARGADTEAFF. The CDR3 DNA reads as TGTGCCATCGCCCGAGGGGCGGACACTGAAGCTTTCTTT.

The chain links TRBV6-6 to TRBJ2-3; D gene ambiguous. The germline V gene encodes CDR1 MNHNY and CDR2 SVGAGI (reference sequence). Trimming took off 2 bases at V and 3 bases at J, with 3 bases between the two ends. This CDR3 region has 12 residues. This chain's CDR3 is CASSYDTDTQYF. DNA for the CDR3: TGTGCCAGCAGTTACGATACAGATACGCAGTATTTT.

The J gene is TRBJ1-4, the V gene TRBV15; 7 bases fit TRBD1. The CDR3 totals 15 residues. The germline CDR1 and CDR2 sequences are LNHNV and YYDKDF (reference sequence). J lost 7 bases, V lost 1 base, and 6 bases had no gene match. CDR3 protein: CATSRAVTGPEKLFF. DNA of the CDR3: TGTGCCACCAGCAGAGCAGTGACAGGGCCTGAAAAACTGTTTTTT.

V is TRBV10-3 and J is TRBJ1-1; D not certain. The V end lost 2 bases, the J end lost 4 bases, and 11 bases lay between the germline ends. CDR1 ENHRY and CDR2 SYGVKD come from the germline V gene. The CDR3 contains 14 residues. The CDR3, as DNA: TGTGCCATCAGTGAGGTGGGCCAAGGCACTGAAGCTTTCTTT. It encodes CAISEVGQGTEAFF.

V and J are TRBV6-1 and TRBJ1-2; tentative D call: TRBD1 (6 bases). Between the trimmed V and J ends, which lost 4 bases and 5 bases, there was a span of 20 bases. Looked up from germline, CDR1 is MNHNS and CDR2 is SASEGT. The CDR3 has 16 residues. The CDR3 bases are TGTGCCAGCAGTGCCAAATACACAGGGCCCCGTTATGGCTACACCTTC. It codes for CASSAKYTGPRYGYTF.

The CDR3: CASSQGLDHEQFF. The CDR3 nucleotides are TGCGCCAGCAGCCAAGGACTAGATCATGAGCAGTTCTTC. This chain joins TRBV4-1 and TRBJ2-1, with a tentative D call TRBD2 (6 bases). The CDR3 has 13 residues. Germline values: CDR1 MGHRA, CDR2 YSYEKL. Trimming pared 1 base from V and 8 bases from J, leaving 9 bases between.

This chain links TRBV6-1 with TRBJ2-3; unclear D gene. The CDR3 is 13 amino acids. Trimming left V 3 bases short and J 2 bases short, with 6 bases between. Germline V gives CDR1 MNHNS, CDR2 SASEGT. The CDR3 region has the DNA TGTGCCAGCAGTGAGTACGTCACAGATACGCAGTATTTT. Protein: CASSEYVTDTQYF.

In its sample, this clone was seen once. The chain joins TRBV28 to TRBJ2-7; possibly TRBD1 or TRBD2 for D (6 bases each). Trimming stripped 5 bases from V and 0 bases from J, with 17 bases between. Germline CDR1 MDHEN, CDR2 SYDVKM. The CDR3 is 16 amino acids. The CDR3 loop reads CASSGGWGADSYEQYF. In nucleotides, the CDR3 is TGTGCCAGCAGTGGGGGCTGGGGGGCCGACTCCTACGAGCAGTACTTC.

The gene calls are TRBV5-1 and TRBJ2-1, with TRBD2 identical over 11 bases. The germline CDR1 and CDR2 sequences are SGHRS and YFSETQ. Germline trimming cut 5 bases from V and 4 bases from J; bases unmatched to any gene: 5. This CDR3 region has 15 residues. The CDR3 protein is CASRTLAGAYNEQFF. For the CDR3, the DNA is TGCGCCAGCAGGACACTAGCGGGAGCTTACAATGAGCAGTTCTTC.

The J gene is TRBJ2-6, the V gene TRBV5-1; the D is unclear. Trimming removed 1 base at V and 4 bases at J, with 12 bases between. From germline, CDR1 is SGHRS and CDR2 YFSETQ. The CDR3 is 16 residues long. The CDR3 coding sequence is TGCGCCAGCAGCTTGACCGTACCACAGGGGGCCAACGTCCTGACTTTC. Protein: CASSLTVPQGANVLTF.

Comment on this clone: Other DNA sequences from this sample encode an identical CDR3 as well. This chain joins TRBV9 and TRBJ2-3, with 11 bases lining up with TRBD2. Trimming took 3 bases from V and 0 from J; bases not matched to a gene: 3. The germline gives CDR1 SGDLS, CDR2 YYNGEE. The CDR3 runs to 16 residues. CDR3 sequence reads: CASSGRLAGSTDTQYF. CDR3 in DNA: TGTGCCAGCAGCGGACGACTAGCGGGAAGCACAGATACGCAGTATTTT.

This chain connects TRBV19 to TRBJ1-5; TRBD1 aligns across 7 bases. Trimming took 8 bases from V and 6 from J; bases not matched to a gene: 7. The CDR3 has 13 residues. CDR1 and CDR2 (germline): LNHDA, SQIVND (reference sequence). For the CDR3, the DNA is TGTGCCAGTCAAGGGACAGCCGGTCAGCCCCAGCATTTT. It encodes CASQGTAGQPQHF. Full variable domain (rest looked up from reference TRBV19 and TRBJ1-5): DGGITQSPKYLFRKEGQNVTLSCEQNLNHDAMYWYRQDPGQGLRLIYYSQIVNDFQKGDIAEGYSVSREKKESFPLTVTSAQKNPTAFYLCASQGTAGQPQHFGDGTRLSIL.